A single TCR beta chain is shown here with its context. V lost 5 bases, J lost 0 bases, and 12 bases stayed unmatched. Germline values: CDR1 SGHVS, CDR2 FQNEAQ. The CDR3 length is 18 residues. The sample comes from a study of blood T cell repertoires in COVID-19. Study in general: The cDNA or gDNA used as material had been derived from T cells, B-cell-depleted T cells, or PBMCs.

Per the study methods: Using reference gene primer amplification, nucleated cell counts were estimated. The method was immunoSEQ multiplex PCR; TCRdb's version includes in-frame clones alone and lacks a portion of them. V and J calls and clone size are given by that table; D and trimming were obtained from the DNA. The sample has approximately 54,000 clones, 90% seen once. The rearrangement uses TRBV7-8 and TRBJ2-2; 7 bases fit TRBD2. The receptor was isolated from a man aged 45-60 years with acute or convalescent COVID-19. Sequenced: peripheral blood. CDR3 DNA sequence: TGTGCCAGCAGCACGACTAGCAGAGGGCCTTCGAACACCGGGGAGCTGTTTTTT. Protein product: CASSTTSRGPSNTGELFF.